This T cell receptor (beta chain) comes out of a study of T cells in Graves' hyperthyroidism and ophthalmopathy. TCR beta CDR3 sequences were amplified from RNA transcripts. The HTBI primer set served for first-round RT-PCR of the TCR CDR3. Via MiXCR, TCRdb re-called the multiplex PCR reads, giving one row per CDR3 protein. The sample carries hundreds of thousands of distinct CDR3 sequences, around 13% recorded once. This clonotype has at least ten counts. Graves' hyperthyroidism was deemed stable given no ophthalmopathy progression within 18 months. The length of the CDR3 is 15 residues. Per the germline V gene, CDR1 is SGHAT and CDR2 is FQNNGV. V was pared by 3 bases and J by 2 bases, with 11 bases between.

The chain has TRBV11-2 and TRBJ2-1; possibly TRBD2 for D (6 bases). Sequencing was carried out using blood. The TCR sequence derives from a woman younger than 30 with Graves' hyperthyroidism. The CDR3 protein is CASSFLAGPYNEQFF. Here the CDR3 DNA reads TGTGCCAGCAGCTTTCTCGCGGGACCCTACAATGAGCAGTTCTTC.